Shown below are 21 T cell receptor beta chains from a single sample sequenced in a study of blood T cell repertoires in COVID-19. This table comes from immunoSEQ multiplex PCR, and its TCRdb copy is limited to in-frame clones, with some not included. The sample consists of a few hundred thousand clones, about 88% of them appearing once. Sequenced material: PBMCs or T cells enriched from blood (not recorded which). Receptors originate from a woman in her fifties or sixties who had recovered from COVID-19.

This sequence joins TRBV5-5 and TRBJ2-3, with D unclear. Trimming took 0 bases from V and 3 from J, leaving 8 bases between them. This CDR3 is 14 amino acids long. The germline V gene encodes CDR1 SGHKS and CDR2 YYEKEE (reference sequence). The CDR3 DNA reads TGTGCCAGCAGCTTGGGGTCTAAAACAGATACGCAGTATTTT. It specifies CASSLGSKTDTQYF.

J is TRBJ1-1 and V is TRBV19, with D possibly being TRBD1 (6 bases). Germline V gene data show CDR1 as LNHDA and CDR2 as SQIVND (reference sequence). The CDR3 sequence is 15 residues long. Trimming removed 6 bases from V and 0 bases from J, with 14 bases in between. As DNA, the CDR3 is TGTGCCAGTAGCAAACCGGGACAAATGAACACTGAAGCTTTCTTT. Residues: CASSKPGQMNTEAFF.

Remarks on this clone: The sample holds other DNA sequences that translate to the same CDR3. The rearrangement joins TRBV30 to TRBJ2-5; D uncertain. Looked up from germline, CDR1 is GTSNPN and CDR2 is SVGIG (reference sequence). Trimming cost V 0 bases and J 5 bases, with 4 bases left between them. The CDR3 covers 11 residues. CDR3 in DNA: TGTGCCTGGAGTGTTCAGGAGACCCAGTACTTC. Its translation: CAWSVQETQYF.

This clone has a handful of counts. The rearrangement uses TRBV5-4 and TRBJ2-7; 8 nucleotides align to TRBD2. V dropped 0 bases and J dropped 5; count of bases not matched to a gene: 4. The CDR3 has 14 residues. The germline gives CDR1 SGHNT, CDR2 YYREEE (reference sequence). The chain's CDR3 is CASSLVSGRDEQYF. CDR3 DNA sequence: TGTGCCAGCAGCTTGGTCTCCGGGAGGGACGAGCAGTACTTC.

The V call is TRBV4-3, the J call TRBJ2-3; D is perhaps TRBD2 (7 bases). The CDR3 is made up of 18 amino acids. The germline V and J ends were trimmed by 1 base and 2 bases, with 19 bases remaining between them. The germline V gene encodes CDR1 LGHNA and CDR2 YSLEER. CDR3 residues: CASSQGGGSGRNTDTQYF. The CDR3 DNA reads TGCGCCAGCAGCCAAGGGGGGGGCAGCGGAAGGAACACAGATACGCAGTATTTT.

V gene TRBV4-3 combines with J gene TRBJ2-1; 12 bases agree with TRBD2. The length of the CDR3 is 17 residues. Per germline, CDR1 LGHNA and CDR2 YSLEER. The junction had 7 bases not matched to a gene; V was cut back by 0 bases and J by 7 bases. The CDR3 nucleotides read TGCGCCAGCAGCCAAGATTTTGCTAGCGGGAGGGTGAATGAGCAGTTCTTC. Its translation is CASSQDFASGRVNEQFF.

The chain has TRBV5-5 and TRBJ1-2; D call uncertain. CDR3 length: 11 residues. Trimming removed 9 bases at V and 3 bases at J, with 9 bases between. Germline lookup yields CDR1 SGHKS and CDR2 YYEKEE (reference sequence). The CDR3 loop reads CATGVDYGYTF. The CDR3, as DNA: TGTGCCACAGGTGTGGACTATGGCTACACCTTC.

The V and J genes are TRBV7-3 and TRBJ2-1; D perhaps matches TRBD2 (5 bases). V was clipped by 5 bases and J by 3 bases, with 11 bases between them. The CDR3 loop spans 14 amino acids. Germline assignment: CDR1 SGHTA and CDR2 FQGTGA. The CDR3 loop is CASSRPGDYNEQFF. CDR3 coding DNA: TGTGCCAGCAGCCGGCCCGGGGACTACAATGAGCAGTTCTTC.

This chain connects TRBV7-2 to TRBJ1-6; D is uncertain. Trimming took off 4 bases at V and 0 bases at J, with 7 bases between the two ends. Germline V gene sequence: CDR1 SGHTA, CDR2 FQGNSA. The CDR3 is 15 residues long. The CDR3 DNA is TGTGCCAGCAGCTCCGTAGCCTCCTATAATTCACCCCTCCACTTT. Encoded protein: CASSSVASYNSPLHF.

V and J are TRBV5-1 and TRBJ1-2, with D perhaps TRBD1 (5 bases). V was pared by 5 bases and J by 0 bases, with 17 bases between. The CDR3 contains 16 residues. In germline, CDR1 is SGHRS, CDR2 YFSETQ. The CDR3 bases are TGCGCCAGCAGTATGGCAAGGGGAGGTACTAACTATGGCTACACCTTC. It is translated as CASSMARGGTNYGYTF.

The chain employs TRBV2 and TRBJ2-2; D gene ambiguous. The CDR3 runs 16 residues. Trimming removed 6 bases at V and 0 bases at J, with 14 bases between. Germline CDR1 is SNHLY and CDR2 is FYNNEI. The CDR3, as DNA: TGTGCCAGCAGCCCTTCCTATACCTCGAACACCGGGGAGCTGTTTTTT. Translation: CASSPSYTSNTGELFF.

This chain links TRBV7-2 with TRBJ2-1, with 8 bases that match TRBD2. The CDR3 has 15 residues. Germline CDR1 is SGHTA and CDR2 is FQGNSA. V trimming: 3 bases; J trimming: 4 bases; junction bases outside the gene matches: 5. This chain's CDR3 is CASSFSRGAYNEQFF. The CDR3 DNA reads TGTGCCAGCAGCTTCTCGCGGGGGGCTTACAATGAGCAGTTCTTC.

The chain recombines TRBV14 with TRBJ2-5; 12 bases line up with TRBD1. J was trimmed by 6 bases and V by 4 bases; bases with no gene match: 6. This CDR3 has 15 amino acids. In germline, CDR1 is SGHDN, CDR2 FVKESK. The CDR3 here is CASSPRDRGQKTQYF. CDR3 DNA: TGTGCCAGCAGCCCCCGGGACAGGGGGCAGAAGACCCAGTACTTC.

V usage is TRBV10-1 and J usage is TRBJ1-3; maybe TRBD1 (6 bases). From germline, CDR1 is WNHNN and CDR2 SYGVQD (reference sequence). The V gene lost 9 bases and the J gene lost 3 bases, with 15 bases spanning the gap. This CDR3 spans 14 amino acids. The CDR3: CASTSGTNGNTIYF. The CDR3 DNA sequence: TGCGCCAGTACCTCCGGGACAAATGGAAACACCATATATTTT.

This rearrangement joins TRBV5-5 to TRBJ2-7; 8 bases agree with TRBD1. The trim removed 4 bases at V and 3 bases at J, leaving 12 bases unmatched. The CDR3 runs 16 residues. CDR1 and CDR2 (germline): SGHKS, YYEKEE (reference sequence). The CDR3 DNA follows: TGTGCCAGCAGCCTAGGAGCAGGGACAGGAAACTACGAGCAGTACTTC. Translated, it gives CASSLGAGTGNYEQYF.

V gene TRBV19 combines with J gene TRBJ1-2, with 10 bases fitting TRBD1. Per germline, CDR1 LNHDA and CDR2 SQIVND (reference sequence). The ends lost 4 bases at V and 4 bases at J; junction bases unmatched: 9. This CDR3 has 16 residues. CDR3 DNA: TGTGCCAGTAGTACCCTAGGACAGGGGGAGACCTATGGCTACACCTTC. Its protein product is CASSTLGQGETYGYTF.

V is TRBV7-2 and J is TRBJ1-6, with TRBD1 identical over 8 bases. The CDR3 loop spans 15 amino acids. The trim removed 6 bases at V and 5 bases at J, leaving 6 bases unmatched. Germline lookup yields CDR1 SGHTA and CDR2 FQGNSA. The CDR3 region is CASSGQGLNNSPLHF. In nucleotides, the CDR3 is TGTGCCAGCAGTGGACAGGGACTTAATAATTCACCCCTCCACTTT.

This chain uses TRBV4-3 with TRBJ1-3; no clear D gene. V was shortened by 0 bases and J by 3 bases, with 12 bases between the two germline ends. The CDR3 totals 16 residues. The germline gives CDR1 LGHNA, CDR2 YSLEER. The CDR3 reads CASSQDYRVVGNTIYF. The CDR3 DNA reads TGCGCCAGCAGCCAAGATTACCGGGTGGTTGGAAACACCATATATTTT.

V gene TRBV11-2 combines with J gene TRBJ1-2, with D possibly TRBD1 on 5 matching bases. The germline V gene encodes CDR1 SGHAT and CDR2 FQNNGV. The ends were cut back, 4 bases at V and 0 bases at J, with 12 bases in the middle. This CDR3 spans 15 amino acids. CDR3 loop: CASSSGTGANYGYTF. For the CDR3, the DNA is TGTGCCAGCAGCTCGGGGACGGGAGCTAACTATGGCTACACCTTC.

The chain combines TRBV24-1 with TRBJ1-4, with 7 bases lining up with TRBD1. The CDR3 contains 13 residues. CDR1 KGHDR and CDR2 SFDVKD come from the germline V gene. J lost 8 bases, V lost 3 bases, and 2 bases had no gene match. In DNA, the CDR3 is TGTGCCACCAGTGATGACAGGGACGAAAAACTGTTTTTT. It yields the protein CATSDDRDEKLFF.

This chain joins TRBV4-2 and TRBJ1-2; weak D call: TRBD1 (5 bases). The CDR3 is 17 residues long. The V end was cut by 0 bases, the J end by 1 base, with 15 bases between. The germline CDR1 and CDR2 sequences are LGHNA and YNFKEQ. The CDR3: CASSQDLSGGINYGYTF. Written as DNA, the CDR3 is TGTGCCAGCAGCCAAGATCTTAGCGGGGGAATTAACTATGGCTACACCTTC.